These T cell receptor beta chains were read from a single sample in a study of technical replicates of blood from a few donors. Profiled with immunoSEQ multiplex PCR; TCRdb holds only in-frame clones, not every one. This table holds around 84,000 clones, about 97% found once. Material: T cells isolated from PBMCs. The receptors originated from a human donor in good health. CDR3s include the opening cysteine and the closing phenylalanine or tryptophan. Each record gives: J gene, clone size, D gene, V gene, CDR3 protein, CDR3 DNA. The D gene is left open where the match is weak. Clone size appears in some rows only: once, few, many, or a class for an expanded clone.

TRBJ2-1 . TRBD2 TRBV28 CASSLNRLAGLPSYNEQFF TGTGCCAGCAGTTTAAATCGCCTAGCGGGACTCCCCTCCTACAATGAGCAGTTCTTC
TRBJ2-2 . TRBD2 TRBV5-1 CASSLLAANTGELFF TGCGCCAGCAGTCTGCTAGCGGCGAACACCGGGGAGCTGTTTTTT
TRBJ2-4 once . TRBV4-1 CASSQGRQGNLAKNIQYF TGCGCCAGCAGCCAAGGAAGGCAGGGAAACTTAGCCAAAAACATTCAGTACTTC
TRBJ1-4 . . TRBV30 CAWSTLGGVGEKLFF TGTGCCTGGAGTACCCTAGGAGGAGTTGGGGAAAAACTGTTTTTT
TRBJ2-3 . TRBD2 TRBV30 CAWSQKGLAGGRGYF TGTGCCTGGAGTCAAAAAGGGCTAGCGGGGGGGCGGGGGTATTTT
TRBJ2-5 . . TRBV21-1 CASSTLPNGETQYF TGTGCCAGCAGCACTCTCCCCAACGGAGAGACCCAGTACTTC
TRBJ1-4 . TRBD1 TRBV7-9 CASSSGQGVEKLFF TGTGCCAGCAGCTCAGGACAGGGTGTTGAAAAACTGTTTTTT
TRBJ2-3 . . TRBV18 CASSPKDSQRDTQYF TGTGCCAGCTCACCAAAGGACAGTCAGCGGGATACGCAGTATTTT
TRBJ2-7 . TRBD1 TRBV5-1 CASPGTGPYEQYF TGCGCCAGCCCAGGGACAGGACCCTACGAGCAGTACTTC
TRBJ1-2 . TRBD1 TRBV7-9 CASSQRDRGTYGYTF TGTGCCAGCAGCCAACGGGACAGGGGTACCTATGGCTACACCTTC
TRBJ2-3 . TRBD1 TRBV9 CASSAFQSTGQPYTDTQYF TGTGCCAGCAGCGCGTTCCAATCGACGGGACAGCCTTACACAGATACGCAGTATTTT
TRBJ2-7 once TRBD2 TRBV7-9 CASSLEAGGNVEQYF TGTGCCAGCAGCTTAGAGGCGGGGGGGAACGTTGAGCAGTACTTC
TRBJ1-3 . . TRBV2 CASIGVNTIYF TGTGCCAGCATCGGGGTCAACACCATATATTTT
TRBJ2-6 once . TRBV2 CASSEENTGANVLTF TGTGCCAGCAGTGAGGAGAATACTGGGGCCAACGTCCTGACTTTC
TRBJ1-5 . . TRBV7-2 CASSLVGRQVNQPQHF TGTGCCAGCAGCTTAGTAGGAAGGCAGGTCAATCAGCCCCAGCATTTT
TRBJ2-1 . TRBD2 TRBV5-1 CASSFAGGDYNEQFF TGCGCCAGCAGCTTTGCGGGAGGCGATTACAATGAGCAGTTCTTC
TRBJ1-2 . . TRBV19 CASSIRRGGGYTF TGTGCCAGTAGTATTAGGAGGGGAGGGGGCTACACCTTC
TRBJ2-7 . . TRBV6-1 CASSAGNTYEQYF TGTGCCAGCAGTGCCGGGAATACCTACGAGCAGTACTTC
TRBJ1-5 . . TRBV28 CASSQSPPRVRDQPQHF TGTGCCAGCAGTCAAAGCCCCCCCAGGGTTAGGGATCAGCCCCAGCATTTT
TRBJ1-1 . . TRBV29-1 CSVEDGSYGNIEAFF TGCAGCGTTGAAGATGGATCATACGGGAATATTGAAGCTTTCTTT
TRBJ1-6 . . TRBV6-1 CASSVRTENSPLHF TGTGCCAGCAGTGTCAGGACAGAAAATTCACCCCTCCACTTT
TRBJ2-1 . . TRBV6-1 CASRPGVEYNEQFF TGTGCCAGCCGACCGGGGGTTGAGTACAATGAGCAGTTCTTC
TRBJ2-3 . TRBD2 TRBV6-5 CASRAGEGTDTQYF TGTGCCAGCAGGGCGGGGGAGGGCACAGATACGCAGTATTTT
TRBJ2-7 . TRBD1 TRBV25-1 CASSRQGLYEQYF TGTGCCAGCAGTCGACAGGGGTTATACGAGCAGTACTTC
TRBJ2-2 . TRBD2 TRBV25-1 CASSESPSGRSGELFF TGTGCCAGCAGTGAATCCCCTAGCGGGAGGTCCGGGGAGCTGTTTTTT
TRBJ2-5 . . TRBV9 CASSQTGGVWETQYF TGTGCCAGCAGCCAAACAGGGGGGGTATGGGAGACCCAGTACTTC
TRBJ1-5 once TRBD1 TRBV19 CASSTLDRESEPQHF TGTGCCAGTAGTACCCTCGACAGGGAGAGCGAGCCCCAGCATTTT
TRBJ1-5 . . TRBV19 CASSPQGAMNQPQHF TGTGCCAGTAGTCCTCAAGGGGCAATGAATCAGCCCCAGCATTTT
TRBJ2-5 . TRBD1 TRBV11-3 CASSLGDRGTQYF TGTGCCAGCAGCTTAGGTGACAGGGGGACCCAGTACTTC
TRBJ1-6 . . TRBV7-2 CASRGPGGNSPLHF TGTGCCAGCAGGGGGCCAGGTGGTAATTCACCCCTCCACTTT
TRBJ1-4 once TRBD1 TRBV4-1 CASSQVAGGEKLFF TGCGCCAGCAGCCAAGTGGCAGGGGGTGAAAAACTGTTTTTT
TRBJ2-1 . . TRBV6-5 CASSPPAGHNEQFF TGTGCCAGCAGTCCTCCCGCGGGACACAATGAGCAGTTCTTC